The clone carrying this T cell receptor beta chain was detected only a few times. What it recognizes is unknown. Compared with germline, one end of the junction differs, possibly owing to a read error. Investigators isolated RNA and reverse transcribed it into cDNA to act as the sequencing template. Sequenced by immunoSEQ multiplex PCR; TCRdb stores in-frame clones only, minus some. The sample shows around 190,000 clones, roughly 50% of them seen only once. Sorting from PBMCs produced CD4+ and CD8+ T cells. The data originate from a study of CD8+ T cells in alopecia areata. This CDR3 is 18 amino acids long. Findings and caveats of the study: Compared with normal scalp, lesional scalp had higher clonality and more expanded CD8+ clones. Researchers reported that TCR sharing among patients proved less clear than in mice, possibly HLA-linked.

The receptor was derived from a human donor in good health. Sequencing was carried out using CD8+ T cells sorted from blood. The chain recombines TRBV23-1 with TRBJ1-6; 7 nucleotides line up with TRBD1. TRBV23-1 is flagged as an ORF with uncertain function. DNA for the CDR3: TGCGCCAGCAGTCAGCCTCGGGAGGGGGCCCACTCATATTCGCCCCTCCACTTT. Its translation is CASSQPREGAHSYSPLHF.